The table lists the clone carrying this TCR beta chain with many counts. Its antigen is still unknown. The data stem from a study of T cells after posttransplantation cyclophosphamide. Only in-frame clones appear in the TCRdb table, and some are missing; sequencing was by immunoSEQ multiplex PCR. The sample lists about 27,000 clones, none appearing once, the ten largest making up about 1.8%. Cyclophosphamide on days +3 and +4 followed busulfan-fludarabine conditioning and a marrow graft. This CDR3 is built from 14 residues. Trimming left V 1 base short and J 1 base short, with 2 bases between. CDR1 is MNHEY, CDR2 SMNVEV, per germline (reference sequence). General study findings and limits: Donor-recipient repertoire similarity was low at 1-2 months, rising over year one. TRB clonality was highly associated with recipient CMV seropositivity and reactivation. Blood and skin or GI T cell repertoires showed limited TRB overlap.

The chain recombines TRBV27 with TRBJ1-6; D remains ambiguous. This clonotype was obtained from a young adult male patient who received an allogeneic stem cell transplant from a related donor, was CMV-positive, and had no GVHD. These T cells may partly come from the graft donor. The sequencing here drew on PBMCs, taken after allogeneic stem cell transplant with posttransplant cyclophosphamide. The CDR3 DNA reads as TGTGCCAGCAGTTTATTATCCTATAATTCACCCCTCCACTTT. This translates into CASSLLSYNSPLHF.